This passage covers 17 T cell receptor beta chains from one sample sequenced in a study of OX40 agonist ivuxolimab in advanced cancers. The protocol used for the library was the immunoSEQ multiplex PCR assay. Here the immuneACCESS table is served through TCRdb, limited to in-frame sequences with V and J called. Missing clones are a known gap in these copies; in checked studies unresolved V genes cover under half, and the rest lacks a known reason. The sample table shows tens of thousands of clones, and approximately 85% are seen once. The top ten clones comprise 2% to 3% of the sample. Sequenced material: CD4+ or CD8+ T cells sorted from blood, taken in a trial of the OX40 agonist ivuxolimab. Every receptor here comes from an adult with an advanced solid tumor such as melanoma, head and neck, liver or kidney cancer.

This rearrangement joins TRBV25-1 to TRBJ1-4; 8 nucleotides match TRBD1. Germline V CDR1 and CDR2: MGHDK, SYGVNS. This CDR3 is 15 amino acids long. J gave up 10 bases and V 3 bases, and 10 bases lay outside the gene matches. This CDR3 reads CASSDSGTGLGKLFF. The DNA of the CDR3 is TGTGCCAGCAGTGACTCCGGGACAGGACTTGGAAAACTGTTTTTT. Based on the CDR3 plus reference TRBV25-1 and TRBJ1-4, the full variable domain is EADIYQTPRYLVIGTGKKITLECSQTMGHDKMYWYQQDPGMELHLIHYSYGVNSTEKGDLSSESTVSRIRTEHFPLTLESARPSHTSQYLCASSDSGTGLGKLFFGSGTQLSVL.

Only a few counts were recorded for this clone. The chain uses TRBV28 and TRBJ2-7, with 7 bases identical to TRBD1. V gave up 3 bases and J gave up 3 bases; unmatched junction bases: 5. The CDR3 consists of 14 residues. Per germline, CDR1 MDHEN and CDR2 SYDVKM. Here the CDR3 DNA reads TGTGCCAGCAGTTTTAAGGGACAGTTCTACGAGCAGTACTTC. Residues: CASSFKGQFYEQYF.

This chain links TRBV16 with TRBJ1-2; 7 bases agree with TRBD1. The CDR3 runs to 13 residues. The V and J ends lost 4 bases and 3 bases, in that order; junction bases with no gene match: 2. Germline V lookup: CDR1 KGHSY, CDR2 FQNENV. CDR3 sequence reads: CASSPQGDYGYTF. The CDR3 bases are TGTGCCAGCAGCCCTCAGGGGGACTATGGCTACACCTTC.

In the case of this clone: Other DNA sequences in the same sample also yield this CDR3. The chain is built from TRBV5-1 and TRBJ2-5, with TRBD1 matching 7 bases. Looked up from germline, CDR1 is SGHRS and CDR2 is YFSETQ. The V and J ends lost 4 bases and 2 bases, in that order; junction bases with no gene match: 5. The CDR3 is made up of 14 amino acids. The CDR3 DNA reads as TGCGCCAGCAGCCCGGGACAGATACAAGAGACCCAGTACTTC. It yields the protein CASSPGQIQETQYF.

The chain has TRBV20-1 and TRBJ1-5; D uncertain. Trimming left V 3 bases short and J 9 bases short, with 9 bases between. The CDR3 is made up of 11 amino acids. Germline values: CDR1 DFQATT, CDR2 SNEGSKA (reference sequence). CDR3 protein: CSASLTGPQHF. CDR3 nucleotide sequence: TGCAGTGCTAGTTTAACGGGGCCCCAGCATTTT.

This chain joins TRBV2 and TRBJ1-5; tentative D call: TRBD1 (5 bases). Between the trimmed V and J ends, which lost 6 bases and 1 base, there was a span of 13 bases. CDR1 and CDR2 (germline): SNHLY, FYNNEI. The CDR3 extends over 15 amino acids. The CDR3 region has the DNA TGTGCCAGCAGATTAGACAGTCTAAGCAATCAGCCCCAGCATTTT. Protein: CASRLDSLSNQPQHF.

V gene TRBV19 combines with J gene TRBJ1-4; D unresolved. This CDR3 has 15 residues. The germline CDR1 and CDR2 sequences are LNHDA and SQIVND (reference sequence). V gave up 5 bases and J gave up 0 bases, with 10 bases separating them. CDR3 in amino acids: CASSAPGATNEKLFF. CDR3 in DNA: TGTGCCAGTAGTGCCCCTGGGGCAACTAATGAAAAACTGTTTTTT. The full variable domain, in which reference TRBV19 and TRBJ1-4 provide the parts outside the CDR3, is DGGITQSPKYLFRKEGQNVTLSCEQNLNHDAMYWYRQDPGQGLRLIYYSQIVNDFQKGDIAEGYSVSREKKESFPLTVTSAQKNPTAFYLCASSAPGATNEKLFFGSGTQLSVL.

V usage is TRBV5-1 and J usage is TRBJ2-5; D unresolved. The V and J ends lost 0 bases and 5 bases respectively, with 14 bases between them. Germline assignment: CDR1 SGHRS and CDR2 YFSETQ. The CDR3 is 15 residues long. This chain's CDR3 is CASSLVAQPRETQYF. The DNA of the CDR3 is TGCGCCAGCAGCTTGGTGGCGCAACCCCGTGAGACCCAGTACTTC.

This clone came up a few times. The chain recombines TRBV7-2 with TRBJ1-5; D not resolved. The V gene's germline CDR1 is SGHTA and CDR2 FQGNSA. CDR3 length: 16 amino acids. Trimming removed 5 bases from V and 0 bases from J, with 14 bases in between. DNA for the CDR3: TGTGCCAGCAGCCGTCGGGCAGATTATAGCAATCAGCCCCAGCATTTT. Its translation is CASSRRADYSNQPQHF.

V and J are TRBV5-6 and TRBJ2-7; D ambiguous. The CDR3 has 14 residues. The V gene's germline CDR1 is SGHDT and CDR2 YYEEEE. With 4 bases removed from V and 0 bases from J, the gap between germline ends came to 11 bases. The CDR3 sequence: CASSPDVSSYEQYF. In DNA, the CDR3 is TGTGCCAGCAGCCCTGACGTAAGCTCCTACGAGCAGTACTTC.

This chain links TRBV9 with TRBJ1-5; no clear D gene. Trimming took 3 bases from V and 3 from J, leaving 7 bases between them. Germline CDR1 SGDLS, CDR2 YYNGEE. The CDR3 is 13 amino acids. The CDR3: CASSGAPNQPQHF. The CDR3 nucleotides read TGTGCCAGCAGCGGGGCCCCCAATCAGCCCCAGCATTTT.

This clone came up a few times. The chain carries TRBV10-3 and TRBJ1-2; possibly TRBD1 for D (6 bases). Germline CDR1 and CDR2: ENHRY and SYGVKD. Trimming took 1 base from V and 5 from J, leaving 14 bases between them. The CDR3 sequence is 15 residues long. The CDR3 region is CAISELGGAGYGYTF. The CDR3 DNA reads TGTGCCATCAGTGAGTTGGGGGGCGCCGGGTATGGCTACACCTTC.

This clone has more than one count but fewer than ten. CDR3 protein: CASSTNRASNYGYTF. DNA of the CDR3: TGTGCCAGCAGTACTAACAGGGCCTCTAACTATGGCTACACCTTC. V gene TRBV2 combines with J gene TRBJ1-2; D is possibly TRBD1 (6 bases). The CDR3 loop spans 15 amino acids. Germline V gives CDR1 SNHLY, CDR2 FYNNEI. The V gene lost 5 bases and the J gene lost 0 bases, with 13 bases spanning the gap.

This chain joins TRBV21-1 and TRBJ2-7; the DNA was not compared with TRBD2, the D call given in the table. TRBV21-1 is noted as a pseudogene. The CDR3 totals 14 residues. The CDR3 DNA follows: TGTGCCAGCAGCGTGGGACTTCGCTCCTACGAGCAGTACTTC. This gives the protein CASSVGLRSYEQYF.

The chain uses TRBV19 and TRBJ1-5; no reliable D call. V lost 6 bases to trimming and J lost 0 bases, with 9 bases between them. The CDR3 is 14 residues long. Looked up from germline, CDR1 is LNHDA and CDR2 is SQIVND (reference sequence). CDR3 bases: TGTGCCAGTAGGCGAGACTATAGCAATCAGCCCCAGCATTTT. Its protein is CASRRDYSNQPQHF.

The genes are TRBV18 and TRBJ2-5; D call uncertain. From germline, CDR1 is KGHSH and CDR2 LQKENI. CDR3 length: 12 residues. The V end lost 2 bases, the J end lost 3 bases, and 4 bases lay between the germline ends. Here the CDR3 reads CASSPDEETQYF. The CDR3 DNA reads TGTGCCAGCTCACCAGATGAAGAGACCCAGTACTTC.

This clone occurred once. The chain is built from TRBV6-5 and TRBJ2-7, with 9 bases lining up with TRBD1. This CDR3 comprises 14 residues. Looked up from germline, CDR1 is MNHEY and CDR2 is SVGAGI. J lost 4 bases, V lost 3 bases, and 4 bases had no gene match. CDR3 DNA sequence: TGTGCCAGCAGTTATAGGGACAGGGCATACGAGCAGTACTTC. This sequence encodes CASSYRDRAYEQYF.